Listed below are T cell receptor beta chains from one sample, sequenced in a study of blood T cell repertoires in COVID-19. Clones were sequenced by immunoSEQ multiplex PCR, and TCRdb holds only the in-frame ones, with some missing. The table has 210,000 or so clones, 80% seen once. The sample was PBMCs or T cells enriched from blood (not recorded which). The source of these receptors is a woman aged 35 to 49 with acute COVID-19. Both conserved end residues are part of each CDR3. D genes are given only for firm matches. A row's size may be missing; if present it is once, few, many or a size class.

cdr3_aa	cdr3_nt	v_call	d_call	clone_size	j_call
CSASVENRRNTEAFF	TGCAGTGCTAGTGTAGAGAACAGGAGGAACACTGAAGCTTTCTTT	TRBV20-1	.	.	TRBJ1-1
CASSTQTGGGNGYTF	TGTGCCAGTAGTACCCAGACGGGCGGGGGCAACGGCTACACCTTC	TRBV19	.	.	TRBJ1-2
CASSPQGATTGELFF	TGTGCCAGCAGCCCACAGGGGGCAACTACCGGGGAGCTGTTTTTT	TRBV7-3	TRBD1	.	TRBJ2-2
CASSLEGPPLDPSYNEQFF	TGTGCCAGCAGCTTAGAGGGGCCCCCCTTAGATCCCTCCTACAATGAGCAGTTCTTC	TRBV7-2	.	.	TRBJ2-1
CASSRAGESYEQYF	TGTGCCAGCAGTCGGGCAGGGGAGTCCTACGAGCAGTACTTC	TRBV21-1	.	.	TRBJ2-7
CASSSAGRGTEAFF	TGTGCCAGCAGTTCCGCGGGACGAGGGACTGAAGCTTTCTTT	TRBV28	.	.	TRBJ1-1
CASSYGRGGRYEQYF	TGTGCCAGCAGTTACGGCAGGGGTGGGCGCTACGAGCAGTACTTC	TRBV6-5	.	.	TRBJ2-7
CASRDTNSNQPQHF	TGTGCCAGCAGGGACACCAATAGCAATCAGCCCCAGCATTTT	TRBV2	.	.	TRBJ1-5
CASSPITGANPYSNQPQHF	TGTGCCAGCAGTCCAATAACAGGGGCCAACCCTTATAGCAATCAGCCCCAGCATTTT	TRBV2	TRBD1	.	TRBJ1-5
CAWRVGFGSGTDNSPLHF	TGTGCCTGGAGAGTCGGGTTCGGGTCCGGGACAGATAATTCACCCCTCCACTTT	TRBV30	TRBD1	.	TRBJ1-6
CASSLRADGGWRETQYF	TGTGCCAGCAGCTTACGGGCTGACGGAGGTTGGCGAGAGACCCAGTACTTC	TRBV7-6	.	.	TRBJ2-5
CSARSGYEQYF	TGCAGTGCCAGAAGCGGCTACGAGCAGTACTTC	TRBV20-1	.	.	TRBJ2-7
CAWSVSHNQPQHF	TGTGCCTGGAGTGTATCCCACAATCAGCCCCAGCATTTT	TRBV30	.	.	TRBJ1-5
CASSIPIATRTGVGYTF	TGTGCCAGTAGTATCCCGATTGCTACCCGGACAGGGGTCGGCTACACCTTC	TRBV19	TRBD1	.	TRBJ1-2
CASSLWSATNEKLFF	TGTGCCAGTAGTTTATGGAGTGCAACTAATGAAAAACTGTTTTTT	TRBV19	.	.	TRBJ1-4
CASSPSGRNTGELFF	TGTGCCAGCAGCCCTAGCGGGAGGAACACCGGGGAGCTGTTTTTT	TRBV9	TRBD2	.	TRBJ2-2
CASTGLGEQYF	TGTGCCAGCACCGGGTTGGGCGAGCAGTACTTC	TRBV6-5	.	.	TRBJ2-7
CASSWSGDGTEAFF	TGTGCCAGTAGTTGGAGCGGGGATGGGACTGAAGCTTTCTTT	TRBV19	.	.	TRBJ1-1
CASSFTGDNGSPLHF	TGCGCCAGCAGCTTTACAGGGGATAACGGTTCACCCCTCCACTTT	TRBV5-1	TRBD1	.	TRBJ1-6
CALWTGGSSYNSPLHF	TGTGCCCTTTGGACAGGGGGTTCCTCCTATAATTCACCCCTCCACTTT	TRBV30	TRBD1	.	TRBJ1-6
CAISESGTGGRQETQYF	TGTGCCATCAGTGAGTCGGGGACGGGGGGCCGCCAAGAGACCCAGTACTTC	TRBV10-3	.	.	TRBJ2-5
CASSLVGGNTEAFF	TGTGCCAGCAGCTTAGTAGGAGGGAACACTGAAGCTTTCTTT	TRBV11-2	.	.	TRBJ1-1
CASSLGQGIYF	TGTGCCAGCAGCTTAGGACAGGGCATATACTTC	TRBV5-4	TRBD1	once	TRBJ2-5
CASSPGDRGNNQPQHF	TGCGCCAGCAGCCCCGGGGACAGGGGGAACAATCAGCCCCAGCATTTT	TRBV5-1	TRBD1	few	TRBJ1-5
CASSQTSGAYNEQFF	TGCGCCAGCAGCCAGACTAGCGGGGCCTACAATGAGCAGTTCTTC	TRBV5-1	TRBD2	.	TRBJ2-1
CASSLIQGAGEQFF	TGTGCCAGCAGTTTAATCCAGGGGGCGGGTGAGCAGTTCTTC	TRBV28	TRBD1	.	TRBJ2-1
CASSSRLEGGDDSPLHF	TGTGCCAGCAGTTCCCGCCTGGAGGGAGGTGATGATTCACCCCTCCACTTT	TRBV27	.	.	TRBJ1-6
CASRVQGSRETQYF	TGTGCCAGCAGGGTACAGGGGTCCCGGGAGACCCAGTACTTC	TRBV6-5	TRBD1	.	TRBJ2-5
CASRGAGERYGYTF	TGTGCCAGTAGGGGTGCAGGGGAGCGCTATGGCTACACCTTC	TRBV19	.	.	TRBJ1-2
CASTVAGLGSEQYF	TGTGCCAGCACGGTAGCGGGATTAGGAAGCGAGCAGTACTTC	TRBV6-5	TRBD2	.	TRBJ2-7
CASSPVGRNTEAFF	TGTGCCAGCAGCCCTGTGGGCCGGAACACTGAAGCTTTCTTT	TRBV7-9	.	.	TRBJ1-1
CASTLFREAFF	TGTGCCAGCACTTTATTTAGAGAAGCTTTCTTT	TRBV28	.	.	TRBJ1-1
CASSVGGGRDEQFF	TGTGCCAGCAGCGTAGGTGGAGGGCGGGATGAGCAGTTCTTC	TRBV9	.	.	TRBJ2-1
CASSMELAGGTYEQYF	TGTGCCAGTAGTATGGAACTAGCGGGAGGTACCTACGAGCAGTACTTC	TRBV19	TRBD2	.	TRBJ2-7
CASSLEDSGLVKETQYF	TGTGCCAGCAGCTTAGAAGATTCGGGACTAGTAAAGGAGACCCAGTACTTC	TRBV7-8	TRBD2	.	TRBJ2-5
CASSLFSLEAFF	TGTGCCAGCAGTTTATTTTCCTTAGAAGCTTTCTTT	TRBV28	.	.	TRBJ1-1
CASSQTRGAEQYF	TGTGCCAGCAGCCAGACCCGTGGAGCCGAGCAGTACTTC	TRBV14	.	.	TRBJ2-7
CASSQDQGIEAFF	TGCGCCAGCAGCCAAGATCAGGGCATTGAAGCTTTCTTT	TRBV4-3	.	few	TRBJ1-1
CASSLAPGTSYNEQFF	TGTGCCAGCAGCTTAGCCCCCGGGACATCATACAATGAGCAGTTCTTC	TRBV7-2	.	.	TRBJ2-1
CASSWGDFLAYEQYF	TGTGCCAGCAGCTGGGGAGACTTCCTGGCCTACGAGCAGTACTTC	TRBV7-9	.	.	TRBJ2-7
CASSLTREGQFF	TGTGCCAGCAGCTTAACTCGGGAGGGGCAGTTCTTC	TRBV7-3	TRBD2	once	TRBJ2-1
CASSRGQNTEAFF	TGTGCCAGCAGCCGCGGACAGAACACTGAAGCTTTCTTT	TRBV28	.	.	TRBJ1-1
CASSSFGQDNYGYTF	TGTGCCAGCAGCTCGTTCGGACAGGATAACTATGGCTACACCTTC	TRBV7-3	TRBD1	.	TRBJ1-2
CASSLNKGLVSNEQFF	TGTGCCAGCAGCTTGAACAAGGGACTAGTAAGCAATGAGCAGTTCTTC	TRBV7-8	TRBD2	.	TRBJ2-1
CASRTGGEPQHF	TGTGCCAGCAGGACCGGAGGGGAGCCCCAGCATTTT	TRBV5-6	.	.	TRBJ1-5
CASSLTGINYGYTF	TGTGCCAGCAGTTTAACAGGAATTAACTATGGCTACACCTTC	TRBV28	.	.	TRBJ1-2
CASSSTGIRAYEQYF	TGCGCCAGCAGCTCGACAGGAATAAGGGCGTACGAGCAGTACTTC	TRBV5-1	.	.	TRBJ2-7
CASSMKSLGAWDEQFF	TGTGCCAGTAGTATGAAGTCTCTGGGGGCTTGGGATGAGCAGTTCTTC	TRBV19	.	.	TRBJ2-1
CASSLQEIGGTDTQYF	TGCGCCAGCAGCTTGCAGGAGATTGGAGGGACAGATACGCAGTATTTT	TRBV5-1	.	few	TRBJ2-3
CASSLMGTNYGYTF	TGTGCCAGCAGTTTAATGGGCACGAACTATGGCTACACCTTC	TRBV28	.	.	TRBJ1-2
CASSQGRGNSPLHF	TGTGCCAGCAGCCAGGGTCGGGGTAATTCACCCCTCCACTTT	TRBV3-1/TRBV3-2	.	.	TRBJ1-6
CASSEDTNYGYTF	TGTGCCAGCAGTGAGGACACTAACTATGGCTACACCTTC	TRBV6-4	.	.	TRBJ1-2
CASCPDSLVGELFF	TGTGCCAGCTGCCCGGACTCGCTCGTTGGGGAGCTGTTTTTT	TRBV9	.	.	TRBJ2-2